This is a list of T cell receptor beta chains from one sample in a study of blood T cell repertoires in COVID-19. Sequencing was performed with immunoSEQ multiplex PCR; in TCRdb, only in-frame clones are kept and a portion is missing. The repertoire holds about 80,000 clones, roughly 79% seen once, with 15% to 20% in the top ten. The sequencing sample was made of peripheral blood. These receptors were taken from a human donor in a cohort sampled during active COVID-19. The CDR3 runs from the conserved cysteine through the conserved F or W. D genes are given only for firm matches. Size is stated for part of the rows, as once, few or many counts, or as a class when the clone is expanded.

j_gene: TRBJ1-1
d_gene: .
v_gene: TRBV28
abundance: few
CDR3nt: TGTGCCAGCAGTTTAAACCAGGGGAGAATGAACACTGAAGCTTTCTTT
CDR3aa: CASSLNQGRMNTEAFF

j_gene: TRBJ1-3
d_gene: TRBD1
v_gene: TRBV3-1/TRBV3-2
abundance: few
CDR3nt: TGTGCCAGCAGCCAAGCCGGGACAGGGGGAGACACCATATATTTT
CDR3aa: CASSQAGTGGDTIYF

j_gene: TRBJ1-3
d_gene: .
v_gene: TRBV14
abundance: .
CDR3nt: TGTGCCAGCAGCCAAGATTCCAACTCTGGAAACACCATATATTTT
CDR3aa: CASSQDSNSGNTIYF

j_gene: TRBJ1-1
d_gene: TRBD1
v_gene: TRBV19
abundance: .
CDR3nt: TGTGCCAGTACTACCACCTGGGCAGGGGGCGAAACTGAAGCTTTCTTT
CDR3aa: CASTTTWAGGETEAFF

j_gene: TRBJ1-5
d_gene: TRBD1
v_gene: TRBV19
abundance: .
CDR3nt: TGTGCCAGTACCAGGACAGGGTACGACCAGCCCCAGCATTTT
CDR3aa: CASTRTGYDQPQHF

j_gene: TRBJ2-3
d_gene: .
v_gene: TRBV27
abundance: .
CDR3nt: TGTGCCAGCAGTATCGTAGCTAGCACAGATACGCAGTATTTT
CDR3aa: CASSIVASTDTQYF

j_gene: TRBJ2-3
d_gene: TRBD2
v_gene: TRBV30
abundance: once
CDR3nt: TGTGCCTGGAGTTATCTTGTGGTCGGGGGGACAGATACGCAGTATTTT
CDR3aa: CAWSYLVVGGTDTQYF

j_gene: TRBJ2-5
d_gene: .
v_gene: TRBV5-1
abundance: few
CDR3nt: TGCGCCAGCAGCGCGGAAGAGACCCAGTACTTC
CDR3aa: CASSAEETQYF

j_gene: TRBJ2-1
d_gene: TRBD2
v_gene: TRBV7-9
abundance: .
CDR3nt: TGTGCCAGCAGCCCGCGGGGGGGCGACCCCTCCTACAATGAGCAGTTCTTC
CDR3aa: CASSPRGGDPSYNEQFF

j_gene: TRBJ2-1
d_gene: TRBD2
v_gene: TRBV19
abundance: .
CDR3nt: TGTGCCAGTAGTATAGCGGCTAGCGGGGCAGTGAGTGAGCAGTTCTTC
CDR3aa: CASSIAASGAVSEQFF

j_gene: TRBJ2-1
d_gene: .
v_gene: TRBV2
abundance: .
CDR3nt: TGTGCCAGCGGGCCCTACAATGAGCAGTTCTTC
CDR3aa: CASGPYNEQFF

j_gene: TRBJ2-1
d_gene: .
v_gene: TRBV4-1
abundance: once
CDR3nt: TGCGCCAGCAGCCAAGAAGCGTACCTCTCCTACAATGAGCAGTTCTTC
CDR3aa: CASSQEAYLSYNEQFF

j_gene: TRBJ2-2
d_gene: TRBD2
v_gene: TRBV6-4
abundance: .
CDR3nt: TGTGCCAGCAGTACTAGCGGGGGGCAGACGAACACCGGGGAGCTGTTTTTT
CDR3aa: CASSTSGGQTNTGELFF

j_gene: TRBJ2-5
d_gene: TRBD2
v_gene: TRBV9
abundance: .
CDR3nt: TGTGCCAGCAGCGTGGCAGGGACTAGCGGGGAGACCCAGTACTTC
CDR3aa: CASSVAGTSGETQYF

j_gene: TRBJ2-2
d_gene: TRBD1
v_gene: TRBV11-2
abundance: .
CDR3nt: TGTGCCAGCAGCTTCGACAGGGGGGTGCCCGGGGAGCTGTTTTTT
CDR3aa: CASSFDRGVPGELFF

j_gene: TRBJ1-1
d_gene: TRBD1
v_gene: TRBV7-8
abundance: .
CDR3nt: TGTGCCAGCAGCCGGACAGGGGCAACTGAAGCTTTCTTT
CDR3aa: CASSRTGATEAFF

j_gene: TRBJ2-3
d_gene: TRBD1
v_gene: TRBV6-4
abundance: .
CDR3nt: TGTGCCAGCAGTCGCGGACAGGGCGGCACAGATACGCAGTATTTT
CDR3aa: CASSRGQGGTDTQYF

j_gene: TRBJ1-1
d_gene: .
v_gene: TRBV9
abundance: few
CDR3nt: TGTGCCAGCAGCGTAGCAGGGAACACTGAAGCTTTCTTT
CDR3aa: CASSVAGNTEAFF

j_gene: TRBJ1-1
d_gene: .
v_gene: TRBV28
abundance: .
CDR3nt: TGTGCCAGCAGTTTATTAGACACTGAAGCTTTCTTT
CDR3aa: CASSLLDTEAFF

j_gene: TRBJ1-1
d_gene: TRBD1
v_gene: TRBV6-6
abundance: .
CDR3nt: TGTGCCAGCAGACGAACCCCCTTCGACAGGGGAAACACTGAAGCTTTCTTT
CDR3aa: CASRRTPFDRGNTEAFF

j_gene: TRBJ2-1
d_gene: TRBD2
v_gene: TRBV29-1
abundance: .
CDR3nt: TGCAGCGTGTGGGCCGGGACTAGCCTAGGCAATGAGCAGTTCTTC
CDR3aa: CSVWAGTSLGNEQFF

j_gene: TRBJ2-2
d_gene: TRBD1
v_gene: TRBV24-1
abundance: .
CDR3nt: TGTGCCACTGAACCTCAGGGGGCGCTGAACACCGGGGAGCTGTTTTTT
CDR3aa: CATEPQGALNTGELFF

j_gene: TRBJ2-1
d_gene: .
v_gene: TRBV10-3
abundance: .
CDR3nt: TGTGCCATCTCCCCGGGGAGTTACAATGAGCAGTTCTTC
CDR3aa: CAISPGSYNEQFF

j_gene: TRBJ2-5
d_gene: .
v_gene: TRBV12-2
abundance: .
CDR3nt: TGTGCAAGTCGCTTAGCGCTCAGGGGAGACGAGACCCAGTACTTC
CDR3aa: CASRLALRGDETQYF

j_gene: TRBJ1-2
d_gene: TRBD1
v_gene: TRBV20-1
abundance: few
CDR3nt: TGCAGTGCTAGAGAACAGGGGGTGCACACCTTC
CDR3aa: CSAREQGVHTF

j_gene: TRBJ1-4
d_gene: .
v_gene: TRBV27
abundance: .
CDR3nt: TGTGCCAGCAGCCCCGTAAGGGGGAATGAAAAACTGTTTTTT
CDR3aa: CASSPVRGNEKLFF

j_gene: TRBJ2-7
d_gene: .
v_gene: TRBV5-6
abundance: .
CDR3nt: TGTGCCAGCCGTCTACCGGGGGGCGGGGAGCAGTACTTC
CDR3aa: CASRLPGGGEQYF

j_gene: TRBJ2-1
d_gene: .
v_gene: TRBV15
abundance: few
CDR3nt: TGTGCCACCAGACAGGGGGGGGACTACAATGAGCAGTTCTTC
CDR3aa: CATRQGGDYNEQFF

j_gene: TRBJ2-3
d_gene: TRBD1
v_gene: TRBV6-4
abundance: .
CDR3nt: TGTGCCAGCAGTGACCAGGGACAGGGAGGCGCAGATACGCAGTATTTT
CDR3aa: CASSDQGQGGADTQYF

j_gene: TRBJ2-2
d_gene: .
v_gene: TRBV10-3
abundance: .
CDR3nt: TGTGCCATCAGTGTTCAGGGATCGGTCGGGGAGCTGTTTTTT
CDR3aa: CAISVQGSVGELFF

j_gene: TRBJ2-3
d_gene: .
v_gene: TRBV12-3/TRBV12-4
abundance: .
CDR3nt: TGTGCCAGCAGTTTCACAGTATCAGATACGCAGTATTTT
CDR3aa: CASSFTVSDTQYF

j_gene: TRBJ2-1
d_gene: TRBD2
v_gene: TRBV9
abundance: .
CDR3nt: TGTGCCAGCAGCGGTAGGCCGGGACTAGCGGGTTCCTACAATGAGCAGTTCTTC
CDR3aa: CASSGRPGLAGSYNEQFF

j_gene: TRBJ2-5
d_gene: .
v_gene: TRBV12-3/TRBV12-4
abundance: .
CDR3nt: TGTGCCAGCAGCTTTGGATCGGGGGAGACCCAGTACTTC
CDR3aa: CASSFGSGETQYF

j_gene: TRBJ1-2
d_gene: .
v_gene: TRBV28
abundance: once
CDR3nt: TGTGCCAGCAGTCCGGCGGGGTATGGCTACACCTTC
CDR3aa: CASSPAGYGYTF

j_gene: TRBJ1-1
d_gene: .
v_gene: TRBV27
abundance: .
CDR3nt: TGTGCCAGCAGTTTTACAGGGTGGGCTGAAGCTTTCTTT
CDR3aa: CASSFTGWAEAFF

j_gene: TRBJ2-5
d_gene: .
v_gene: TRBV13
abundance: .
CDR3nt: TGTGCCAGCAGCTTAGGTAGCGCCGGGGAGACCCAGTACTTC
CDR3aa: CASSLGSAGETQYF

j_gene: TRBJ2-7
d_gene: TRBD2
v_gene: TRBV6-5
abundance: .
CDR3nt: TGTGCCACCGGGACTAAGGCCTACGAGCAGTACTTC
CDR3aa: CATGTKAYEQYF

j_gene: TRBJ2-2
d_gene: .
v_gene: TRBV11-3
abundance: .
CDR3nt: TGTGCCAGCAGCCGGGGGGAGCTGTTTTTT
CDR3aa: CASSRGELFF

j_gene: TRBJ1-1
d_gene: .
v_gene: TRBV29-1
abundance: .
CDR3nt: TGCAGCGTAAGGGGGATGGCTGAAGCTTTCTTT
CDR3aa: CSVRGMAEAFF

j_gene: TRBJ1-6
d_gene: .
v_gene: TRBV7-3
abundance: .
CDR3nt: TGTGCCAGCAGCTTAGGTTCGGGACCCCTCCACTTT
CDR3aa: CASSLGSGPLHF

j_gene: TRBJ2-2
d_gene: TRBD1
v_gene: TRBV24-1
abundance: .
CDR3nt: TGTGCCACCAGAACCGGGACAGCGAACACCGGGGAGCTGTTTTTT
CDR3aa: CATRTGTANTGELFF

j_gene: TRBJ2-7
d_gene: .
v_gene: TRBV6-5
abundance: .
CDR3nt: TGTGCCAGCAGTTTGTCTACCGGGGCCTACGAGCAGTACTTC
CDR3aa: CASSLSTGAYEQYF

j_gene: TRBJ2-5
d_gene: .
v_gene: TRBV5-5
abundance: once
CDR3nt: TGTGCCAGCAGCCCCTCCCAAGAGACCCAGTACTTC
CDR3aa: CASSPSQETQYF

j_gene: TRBJ2-7
d_gene: .
v_gene: TRBV6-1
abundance: .
CDR3nt: TGTGCCAGCAGTGAGGGGGGTAGCTCCTACGAGCAGTACTTC
CDR3aa: CASSEGGSSYEQYF

j_gene: TRBJ2-7
d_gene: .
v_gene: TRBV28
abundance: .
CDR3nt: TGTGCCAGCAGTTCCGTGGACAGTTCCTACGAGCAGTACTTC
CDR3aa: CASSSVDSSYEQYF

j_gene: TRBJ2-1
d_gene: TRBD2
v_gene: TRBV7-8
abundance: few
CDR3nt: TGTGCCAGCAGCTTAAAGTCCAAGGCTAGCGGGCCGACTAGCTCCTACAATGAGCAGTTCTTC
CDR3aa: CASSLKSKASGPTSSYNEQFF

j_gene: TRBJ2-7
d_gene: TRBD2
v_gene: TRBV4-1
abundance: .
CDR3nt: TGCGCCAGCAGCTATACTAGCGGGGGGCCATTCTCCTACGAGCAGTACTTC
CDR3aa: CASSYTSGGPFSYEQYF

j_gene: TRBJ2-7
d_gene: .
v_gene: TRBV19
abundance: once
CDR3nt: TGTGCCAGCTCGGAAGGGGTCATTGCCTACGAGCAGTACTTC
CDR3aa: CASSEGVIAYEQYF

j_gene: TRBJ1-3
d_gene: TRBD1
v_gene: TRBV5-1
abundance: .
CDR3nt: TGCGCCAGCAGCATATTCCCCGTGGGACAGGATTCAGGAAACACCATATATTTT
CDR3aa: CASSIFPVGQDSGNTIYF

j_gene: TRBJ1-4
d_gene: .
v_gene: TRBV30
abundance: .
CDR3nt: TGTGCCTGGAGTGTTTTCGGTGAAAAACTGTTTTTT
CDR3aa: CAWSVFGEKLFF